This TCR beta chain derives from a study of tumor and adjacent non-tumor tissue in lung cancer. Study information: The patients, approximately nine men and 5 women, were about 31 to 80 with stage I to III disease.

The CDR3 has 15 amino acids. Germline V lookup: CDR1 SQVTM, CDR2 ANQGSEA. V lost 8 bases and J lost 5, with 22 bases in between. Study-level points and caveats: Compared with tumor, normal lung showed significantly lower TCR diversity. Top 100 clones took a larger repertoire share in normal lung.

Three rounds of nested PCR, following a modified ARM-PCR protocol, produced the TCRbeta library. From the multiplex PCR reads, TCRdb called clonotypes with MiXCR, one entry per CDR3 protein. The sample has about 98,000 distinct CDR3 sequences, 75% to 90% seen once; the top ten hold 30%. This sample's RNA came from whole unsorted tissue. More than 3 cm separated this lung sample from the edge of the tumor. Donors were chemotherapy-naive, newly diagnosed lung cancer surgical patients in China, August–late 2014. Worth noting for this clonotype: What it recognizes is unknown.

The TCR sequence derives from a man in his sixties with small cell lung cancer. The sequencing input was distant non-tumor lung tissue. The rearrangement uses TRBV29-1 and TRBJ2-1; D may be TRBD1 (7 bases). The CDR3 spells CSFVIQGGSNNEQFF. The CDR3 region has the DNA TGCAGCTTTGTGATTCAGGGGGGTTCGAACAATGAGCAGTTCTTC.